The table lists the clone carrying this TCR beta chain with a count of one. This record belongs to a study of PD-L1 blockade in urothelial cancer. As for the study in general: The patients first took atezolizumab in about 2014, receiving 1,200 mg intravenously every 3 weeks. Each blood sample yielded a median of around 130,000 T cells. Male sex and bladder-origin urothelial cancer were recorded for twenty-five of 29 patients.

Assay: immunoSEQ multiplex PCR; the TCRdb copy retains only in-frame clones and omits some. The sample lists roughly 110,000 clones; 85% to 95% were seen once. The time point: peripheral blood 6 weeks after treatment start. Between 1 and 8 samples per patient were obtained, pretreatment and on-treatment. V lost 4 bases, J lost 0 bases, and 3 bases stayed unmatched. The CDR3 consists of 16 residues. Germline V gene data show CDR1 as SGHRS and CDR2 as YFSETQ. This TCR derives from a man aged 55-75 years with urothelial cancer. The chain uses TRBV5-1 and TRBJ2-6, with 8 bases that match TRBD1. The sequences come from PBMCs, collected around atezolizumab (anti-PD-L1) treatment. The CDR3 region has the DNA TGCGCCAGCAGCCTAGGGACAGGCTCTGGGGCCAACGTCCTGACTTTC. Translating it yields CASSLGTGSGANVLTF.